Listed here are 27 T cell receptor beta chains from one sample, sequenced in a study of fetal regulatory T cell absence and autoimmunity. Clones were read by immunoSEQ multiplex PCR, and TCRdb kept only the in-frame ones, dropping some. This sample has about 43,000 clones; just under 85% occur once, and the top ten carry 0.4% to 0.45%. The specimen sequenced was cord blood. Source of these receptors: a newborn boy with IPEX syndrome.

J is TRBJ2-2 and V is TRBV7-9, with D perhaps TRBD2 (6 bases). Germline loops: CDR1 SEHNR, CDR2 FQNEAQ (reference sequence). The CDR3 loop spans 16 amino acids. V lost 5 bases and J lost 0, with 13 bases in between. This CDR3 reads CASSPRERANTGELFF. Written as DNA, the CDR3 is TGTGCCAGCAGCCCTCGGGAGCGCGCGAACACCGGGGAGCTGTTTTTT.

This clone occurred a few times. This chain joins TRBV30 and TRBJ1-2, with no clear D. The germline V gene encodes CDR1 GTSNPN and CDR2 SVGIG (reference sequence). The CDR3 loop spans 13 amino acids. The germline V and J ends were trimmed by 0 bases and 4 bases, with 9 bases remaining between them. The CDR3 DNA follows: TGTGCCTGGAGTGTACCCCTGAGCTATGGCTACACCTTC. Its translation: CAWSVPLSYGYTF.

The chain employs TRBV6-1 and TRBJ2-2; TRBD1 is a possible D gene (5 bases). Germline V gives CDR1 MNHNS, CDR2 SASEGT. There are 18 residues in the CDR3. V was cut by 2 bases and J by 1 base, with 17 bases left in between. The CDR3 loop is CASSEQWTRGRNTGELFF. Here the CDR3 DNA reads TGTGCCAGCAGTGAACAATGGACAAGGGGCCGGAACACCGGGGAGCTGTTTTTT.

Concerning this clone itself: At one end the junction does not follow the germline gene, possibly because of a read error. The genes are TRBV7-9 and TRBJ2-3; no clear D gene. From germline, CDR1 is SEHNR and CDR2 FQNEAQ (reference sequence). This CDR3 is built from 16 residues. DNA for the CDR3: TGTGCCAGCACCTTATTCCGCTCCGGCGGCACAGATACGCAGTATTTT. It translates to CASTLFRSGGTDTQYF.

A single count supports this clone. The rearrangement joins TRBV5-1 to TRBJ2-5, with D hard to call. CDR3 length equals 13 residues. V lost 0 bases, J lost 5 bases, and 8 bases lay in between. The germline gives CDR1 SGHRS, CDR2 YFSETQ. The CDR3: CASSLASRETQYF. DNA of the CDR3: TGCGCCAGCAGCTTGGCCTCGCGGGAGACCCAGTACTTC.

V and J are TRBV6-1 and TRBJ1-2, with a weak D call TRBD1 (6 bases). The CDR3 is 14 residues long. Germline V gene lookup returns CDR1 MNHNS and CDR2 SASEGT. Trimming removed 4 bases at V and 12 bases at J, with 21 bases between. The CDR3 nucleotides read TGTGCCAGCAGTGTGGAGGTTATCGGAGGGGGGGACACCTTC. Encoded protein: CASSVEVIGGGDTF.

On this clone itself: The germline gene is not matched at one end of the junction; a read error may be the cause. The rearrangement joins TRBV10-2 to TRBJ2-7; no reliable D call. The germline gives CDR1 WSHSY, CDR2 SAAADI. This CDR3 contains 13 residues. CDR3 amino acids: CASGDFYSYEQYF. DNA of the CDR3: TGCGCCAGCGGTGACTTTTACTCCTACGAGCAGTACTTC.

This clone has just a few counts. The chain has TRBV4-3 and TRBJ1-2; 11 bases line up with TRBD1. This CDR3 has 18 amino acids. The germline V gene encodes CDR1 LGHNA and CDR2 YSLEER. Unmatched junction bases numbered 11, after V lost 2 bases and J lost 3 bases. The CDR3 is CASSQLGQGAGPHYGYTF. DNA for the CDR3: TGCGCCAGCAGCCAACTTGGACAGGGGGCGGGCCCGCACTATGGCTACACCTTC.

The chain joins TRBV21-1 to TRBJ2-2; no check of the table's D call, TRBD1, against the DNA was made. TRBV21-1 is deemed a pseudogene. This CDR3 is 15 amino acids long. CDR3 protein: CASSPTRANTGELFF. In DNA, the CDR3 is TGTGCCAGCAGCCCAACCAGGGCAAACACCGGGGAGCTGTTTTTT.

The chain is built from TRBV7-2 and TRBJ2-2; 10 nucleotides match TRBD2. Germline V gene lookup returns CDR1 SGHTA and CDR2 FQGNSA. The CDR3 sequence is 18 residues long. The ends lost 0 bases at V and 7 bases at J; junction bases unmatched: 11. CDR3 sequence (DNA): TGTGCCAGCAGCTTAGCCGCACTAGCGGGGATCCCCGGCGGGGAGCTGTTTTTT. Its translation is CASSLAALAGIPGGELFF.

The chain carries TRBV15 and TRBJ2-2, with D possibly being TRBD1 (6 bases). Germline loops: CDR1 LNHNV, CDR2 YYDKDF (reference sequence). This CDR3 is 17 amino acids long. Trimming removed 0 bases from V and 1 base from J, with 12 bases in between. The CDR3 nucleotides are TGTGCCACCAGCAGAGATCTCGGGACATTGAACACCGGGGAGCTGTTTTTT. This gives the protein CATSRDLGTLNTGELFF.

This clone has just one count. The chain combines TRBV5-4 with TRBJ2-1; 8 bases line up with TRBD2. V was clipped by 4 bases and J by 6 bases; unmatched bases: 12. Germline CDR1 is SGHNT and CDR2 is YYREEE (reference sequence). This CDR3 spans 16 amino acids. CDR3 DNA sequence: TGTGCCAGCAGCCCCCTAGCCGGGAGGGCCTTCAATGAGCAGTTCTTC. Amino acid sequence: CASSPLAGRAFNEQFF.

The genes are TRBV7-2 and TRBJ2-1, with 10 bases aligning to TRBD2. Per germline, CDR1 SGHTA and CDR2 FQGNSA. Trimming at V came to 1 base and at J to 4 bases, leaving 4 bases not matched to a gene. The CDR3 sequence is 16 residues long. Here the CDR3 DNA reads TGTGCCAGCAGCTTAGTTAGTAGCGGGGGGTACAATGAGCAGTTCTTC. Translation gives CASSLVSSGGYNEQFF.

The V gene is TRBV11-2, the J gene TRBJ2-3, with 9 bases aligning to TRBD2. Germline values: CDR1 SGHAT, CDR2 FQNNGV. CDR3 size: 13 residues. Germline trimming cut 10 bases from V and 3 bases from J; bases unmatched to any gene: 5. The CDR3 loop reads CATRAGGTDTQYF. CDR3 sequence (DNA): TGTGCCACCCGGGCGGGAGGGACAGATACGCAGTATTTT.

This chain joins TRBV5-6 and TRBJ1-2, with a tentative D call TRBD1 (5 bases). The germline V gene encodes CDR1 SGHDT and CDR2 YYEEEE. CDR3 length equals 14 residues. The V gene lost 6 bases and the J gene lost 6 bases, with 18 bases spanning the gap. The CDR3 DNA is TGTGCCAGCAACCAGGTGGGGGGGAAAGATGGCTACACCTTC. It is translated as CASNQVGGKDGYTF.

This chain joins TRBV7-6 and TRBJ2-2; 8 nucleotides agree with TRBD1. The germline V gene has CDR1 SGHVS and CDR2 FNYEAQ. This CDR3 region has 16 residues. The V and J ends lost 2 bases and 1 base, in that order; junction bases with no gene match: 3. The CDR3 loop is CASSLFGQGNTGELFF. The CDR3 region has the DNA TGTGCCAGCAGCTTATTCGGACAGGGGAACACCGGGGAGCTGTTTTTT. The full variable domain, rest sourced from reference TRBV7-6 and TRBJ2-2, is GAGVSQSPRYKVTKRGQDVALRCDPISGHVSLYWYRQALGQGPEFLTYFNYEAQQDKSGLPNDRFSAERPEGSISTLTIQRTEQRDSAMYRCASSLFGQGNTGELFFGEGSRLTVL.

The chain joins TRBV15 to TRBJ2-7; 8 bases fit TRBD1. Germline CDR1 LNHNV, CDR2 YYDKDF (reference sequence). The CDR3 has 15 residues. Unmatched junction bases numbered 1, after V lost 0 bases and J lost 0 bases. The CDR3 here is CATSRDRGRSYEQYF. CDR3 in DNA: TGTGCCACCAGCAGAGACAGGGGGCGCTCCTACGAGCAGTACTTC. Full variable domain (remainder filled in from reference TRBV15 and TRBJ2-7): DAMVIQNPRYQVTQFGKPVTLSCSQTLNHNVMYWYQQKSSQAPKLLFHYYDKDFNNEADTPDNFQSRRPNTSFCFLDIRSPGLGDTAMYLCATSRDRGRSYEQYFGPGTRLTVT.

V usage is TRBV5-6 and J usage is TRBJ2-3, with a weak D call TRBD1 (5 bases). The CDR3 totals 14 residues. Germline V gene data show CDR1 as SGHDT and CDR2 as YYEEEE. Trimming removed 0 bases at V and 2 bases at J, with 7 bases between. CDR3 residues: CASSLVRATDTQYF. The CDR3 DNA is TGTGCCAGCAGCTTGGTCAGGGCCACAGATACGCAGTATTTT.

This sequence joins TRBV4-2 and TRBJ2-3; 12 positions agree with TRBD2. Looked up from germline, CDR1 is LGHNA and CDR2 is YNFKEQ. The CDR3 length is 17 residues. J was trimmed by 5 bases and V by 1 base; bases with no gene match: 7. The CDR3 here is CASSQVASGRAGDTQYF. CDR3 DNA: TGTGCCAGCAGCCAAGTGGCTAGCGGGAGGGCGGGAGATACGCAGTATTTT.

J is TRBJ2-3 and V is TRBV10-3; 7 nucleotides line up with TRBD2. The ends lost 6 bases at V and 4 bases at J; junction bases unmatched: 10. This CDR3 region has 15 residues. Germline values: CDR1 ENHRY, CDR2 SYGVKD. CDR3 bases: TGTGCCATCAGAGCAGCGGGGATTGCTTCAGATACGCAGTATTTT. This encodes CAIRAAGIASDTQYF.

The chain couples TRBV9 to TRBJ1-6; D possibly corresponds to TRBD1 (5 bases). Germline CDR1 reads SGDLS; CDR2 reads YYNGEE. Trimming cost V 3 bases and J 10 bases, with 17 bases left between them. The CDR3 has 15 residues. The CDR3 loop reads CASSAGRTVGSPLHF. In nucleotides, the CDR3 is TGTGCCAGCAGCGCGGGACGGACTGTGGGCTCACCCCTCCACTTT.

V gene TRBV6-1 combines with J gene TRBJ2-1, with TRBD1 matching 8 bases. The germline CDR1 and CDR2 sequences are MNHNS and SASEGT. The junction had 16 bases not matched to a gene; V was cut back by 2 bases and J by 16 bases. The CDR3 length is 15 residues. The CDR3 loop is CASSERVFGQGFSFF. The CDR3 region has the DNA TGTGCCAGCAGTGAAAGAGTTTTTGGACAGGGATTCAGCTTCTTC.

This chain links TRBV11-2 with TRBJ2-7; 8 bases agree with TRBD1. The CDR3 sequence is 15 residues long. J lost 5 bases, V lost 5 bases, and 11 bases had no gene match. CDR1 is SGHAT, CDR2 FQNNGV, per germline. The CDR3 loop reads CASSLNLGQVDEQYF. Written as DNA, the CDR3 is TGTGCCAGCAGCCTAAACTTGGGACAGGTAGACGAGCAGTACTTC.

This sequence joins TRBV4-1 and TRBJ2-7; 12 bases line up with TRBD2. Germline loops: CDR1 MGHRA, CDR2 YSYEKL. Trimming removed 0 bases from V and 4 bases from J; junction bases left unmatched: 4. The CDR3 consists of 16 residues. In nucleotides, the CDR3 is TGCGCCAGCAGCCAAGAAGTCCTAGCGGGGGGGTACGAGCAGTACTTC. Translation: CASSQEVLAGGYEQYF.

The rearrangement links TRBV18 to TRBJ2-3, with 10 bases that match TRBD1. The V and J ends lost 6 bases and 1 base, in that order; junction bases with no gene match: 1. The V gene's germline CDR1 is KGHSH and CDR2 LQKENI. This CDR3 is 14 amino acids long. Here the CDR3 DNA reads TGTGCCAGCTCCGGGACAGGGGGCACAGATACGCAGTATTTT. Amino acids: CASSGTGGTDTQYF.

The chain is built from TRBV6-1 and TRBJ2-7, with no clear D. CDR1 and CDR2 (germline): MNHNS, SASEGT. Trimming cost V 4 bases and J 7 bases, with 20 bases left between them. The CDR3 sequence is 15 residues long. CDR3 nucleotides: TGTGCCAGCAGTGGGCTGGCTGGCCGCTCTTGGGAGCAGTACTTC. It specifies CASSGLAGRSWEQYF.

The chain uses TRBV27 and TRBJ1-2; TRBD1 aligns across 9 bases. The ends lost 5 bases at V and 6 bases at J; junction bases unmatched: 13. Germline V gives CDR1 MNHEY, CDR2 SMNVEV (reference sequence). The CDR3 extends over 16 amino acids. DNA of the CDR3: TGTGCCAGCAGTCCGAGGGGGGACAGGGATAGGAATGGCTACACCTTC. Its translation: CASSPRGDRDRNGYTF.